This entry lists 31 T cell receptor beta chains sequenced from one sample in a study of T cell changes during pregnancy in multiple sclerosis. Some clones are missing from TCRdb's copy, which holds only in-frame ones; the method was immunoSEQ multiplex PCR. Of about 110,000 clones in the sample, under 95% were seen once. The sequencing here drew on peripheral blood, taken before pregnancy. These TCRs come from a female donor with multiple sclerosis, enrolled in a pregnancy study.

The CDR3 DNA is TGTGCCTGGAGTGGGGACAGGGGGCCCCAAGAGACCCAGTACTTC. It specifies CAWSGDRGPQETQYF. The V and J genes are TRBV30 and TRBJ2-5; 12 bases are shared with TRBD1. CDR3 size: 15 residues. V gave up 1 base and J gave up 1 base; unmatched junction bases: 1. Germline V gene sequence: CDR1 GTSNPN, CDR2 SVGIG (reference sequence).

The CDR3 DNA reads as TGTGCCACCCAGAGGGGACAGGCTTCCTATGGCTACACCTTC. Its translation is CATQRGQASYGYTF. This chain uses TRBV6-6 with TRBJ1-2, with 8 bases matching TRBD1. The junction had 11 bases not matched to a gene; V was cut back by 10 bases and J by 4 bases. There are 14 residues in the CDR3. The germline V gene encodes CDR1 MNHNY and CDR2 SVGAGI (reference sequence).

The chain links TRBV28 to TRBJ2-3, with D possibly TRBD2 on 5 matching bases. Germline V gene data show CDR1 as MDHEN and CDR2 as SYDVKM. The V gene lost 10 bases and the J gene lost 4 bases, with 15 bases spanning the gap. There are 13 residues in the CDR3. The CDR3 sequence: CATSLNSADTQYF. Written as DNA, the CDR3 is TGTGCCACCTCGCTCAATAGCGCAGATACGCAGTATTTT.

This rearrangement joins TRBV5-1 to TRBJ2-1; TRBD2 matches 10 bases. The ends lost 5 bases at V and 6 bases at J; junction bases unmatched: 11. The CDR3 sequence is 16 residues long. Germline V gives CDR1 SGHRS, CDR2 YFSETQ. The CDR3 DNA sequence: TGCGCCAGCAGGGACCCAACTAGCGGGATCCTCAATGAGCAGTTCTTC. Its protein is CASRDPTSGILNEQFF.

V gene TRBV7-9 combines with J gene TRBJ2-1; 7 positions agree with TRBD1. Germline CDR1 SEHNR, CDR2 FQNEAQ (reference sequence). Trimming at V came to 2 bases and at J to 4 bases, leaving 8 bases not matched to a gene. CDR3 length: 16 amino acids. For the CDR3, the DNA is TGTGCCAGCAGCTTAAATGAGGGGACAGAGTACAATGAGCAGTTCTTC. It codes for CASSLNEGTEYNEQFF. The whole variable domain, remainder taken from reference TRBV7-9 and TRBJ2-1, is DTGVSQNPRHKITKRGQNVTFRCDPISEHNRLYWYRQTLGQGPEFLTYFQNEAQLEKSRLLSDRFSAERPKGSFSTLEIQRTEQGDSAMYLCASSLNEGTEYNEQFFGPGTRLTVL.

Remarks on this clone: Other nucleotide sequences in the sample specify the same CDR3. The chain recombines TRBV12-1 with TRBJ1-1; TRBD1, the table's D call, was not compared with the DNA. TRBV12-1 counts as a pseudogene. The CDR3 loop spans 16 amino acids. The CDR3 bases are TGTGCCAGCAGCATCCGACAGGGGCCCGCGAACACTGAAGCCTTCTTT. Encoded protein: CASSIRQGPANTEAFF.

The chain combines TRBV19 with TRBJ1-2; 9 bases map to TRBD1. The CDR3 contains 17 residues. The germline CDR1 and CDR2 sequences are LNHDA and SQIVND (reference sequence). V lost 11 bases, J lost 7 bases, and 23 bases stayed unmatched. In nucleotides, the CDR3 is TGTGCCTCGTCAGACCCGGGACAGGGTTCTAATTTGGGTGGCTACACCTTC. Translation: CASSDPGQGSNLGGYTF. Supplemented by reference TRBV19 and TRBJ1-2, the full variable domain reads DGGITQSPKYLFRKEGQNVTLSCEQNLNHDAMYWYRQDPGQGLRLIYYSQIVNDFQKGDIAEGYSVSREKKESFPLTVTSAQKNPTAFYLCASSDPGQGSNLGGYTFGSGTRLTVV.

This clone has just one count. The CDR3 DNA is TGCAGCGTTGGGGCCGCCTACGAGCAGTACTTC. Amino acid sequence: CSVGAAYEQYF. The rearrangement joins TRBV29-1 to TRBJ2-7; D gene unclear. CDR1 is SQVTM and CDR2 is ANQGSEA in the germline V gene. V was clipped by 4 bases and J by 2 bases, with 6 bases between them. The CDR3 loop spans 11 amino acids.

The V and J genes are TRBV5-5 and TRBJ1-2; D possibly corresponds to TRBD1 (6 bases). CDR1 and CDR2 (germline): SGHKS, YYEKEE (reference sequence). V was cut by 5 bases and J by 7 bases, with 9 bases left in between. The length of the CDR3 is 11 residues. The CDR3 DNA reads TGTGCCAGCAGGGGGGCTACTGGCTACACCTTC. Amino acid sequence: CASRGATGYTF.

The V call is TRBV5-4, the J call TRBJ2-5, with a possible D match to TRBD2 (6 bases). The CDR3 runs to 15 residues. Trimming removed 2 bases at V and 1 base at J, with 12 bases between. Germline lookup yields CDR1 SGHNT and CDR2 YYREEE (reference sequence). The chain's CDR3 is CASSFNRGLQETQYF. In DNA, the CDR3 is TGTGCCAGCAGCTTTAATCGGGGACTCCAAGAGACCCAGTACTTC.

The J gene is TRBJ1-2, the V gene TRBV30, with 7 bases that match TRBD1. CDR3 size: 12 residues. CDR1 and CDR2 from the germline V gene are GTSNPN and SVGIG (reference sequence). Trimming cost V 4 bases and J 12 bases; bases outside gene matches: 11. CDR3 coding DNA: TGTGCCTGGACACCGGGACAGCCTGTACACACCTTC. Its protein is CAWTPGQPVHTF.

The chain carries TRBV5-6 and TRBJ2-5; TRBD2 agrees at 9 bases. Germline V CDR1 and CDR2: SGHDT, YYEEEE. Trimming removed 0 bases from V and 5 bases from J; junction bases left unmatched: 5. The CDR3 sequence is 15 residues long. CDR3 sequence (DNA): TGTGCCAGCAGCTTGGTAGCGGGAGCGGGCGAGACCCAGTACTTC. Protein sequence: CASSLVAGAGETQYF.

This sequence joins TRBV27 and TRBJ2-5; D is unclear. Germline V lookup: CDR1 MNHEY, CDR2 SMNVEV (reference sequence). The CDR3 covers 14 residues. V lost 1 base and J lost 3, with 9 bases in between. CDR3 residues: CASSLLGREETQYF. The DNA of the CDR3 is TGTGCCAGCAGTTTATTGGGCAGAGAAGAGACCCAGTACTTC.

This chain uses TRBV15 with TRBJ2-4, with unresolved D. From germline, CDR1 is LNHNV and CDR2 YYDKDF (reference sequence). The CDR3 has 19 residues. V was trimmed by 0 bases and J by 0 bases, leaving 18 bases between them. Written as DNA, the CDR3 is TGTGCCACCAGCAGAGATTACGCGCCAGGCGCCCTAGCCAAAAACATTCAGTACTTC. Translation gives CATSRDYAPGALAKNIQYF.

The genes are TRBV29-1 and TRBJ2-1; TRBD2 might be the D (5 bases). Trimming shortened V by 4 bases and J by 3 bases, and 10 bases separated the two germline ends. CDR1 SQVTM and CDR2 ANQGSEA come from the germline V gene. The CDR3 covers 13 residues. CDR3 DNA: TGCAGCGTTGTTCGGGGTGACTACAATGAGCAGTTCTTC. This encodes CSVVRGDYNEQFF.

The genes are TRBV6-5 and TRBJ2-7, with TRBD1 matching over 9 bases. CDR1 and CDR2 from the germline V gene are MNHEY and SVGAGI. The CDR3 contains 15 residues. V dropped 5 bases and J dropped 4; count of bases not matched to a gene: 9. The CDR3 sequence: CASSVPQGAMYEQYF. For the CDR3, the DNA is TGTGCCAGCAGTGTTCCACAGGGGGCTATGTACGAGCAGTACTTC.

The rearrangement uses TRBV6-1 and TRBJ1-5; maybe TRBD1 (6 bases). Per germline, CDR1 MNHNS and CDR2 SASEGT. The CDR3 consists of 16 residues. V was trimmed by 2 bases and J by 3 bases, leaving 14 bases between them. The CDR3 sequence: CASSESYRDNNQPQHF. The DNA of the CDR3 is TGTGCCAGCAGTGAAAGTTACAGGGATAACAATCAGCCCCAGCATTTT.

The V gene is TRBV19, the J gene TRBJ1-5; a weak D match, TRBD1 (5 bases). Germline V CDR1 and CDR2: LNHDA, SQIVND (reference sequence). This CDR3 comprises 16 residues. Trimming shortened V by 3 bases and J by 3 bases, and 15 bases separated the two germline ends. CDR3 region: CASSIGAATVNQPQHF. In DNA, the CDR3 is TGTGCCAGTAGTATCGGAGCTGCGACAGTCAATCAGCCCCAGCATTTT. Full variable domain (remainder filled in from reference TRBV19 and TRBJ1-5): DGGITQSPKYLFRKEGQNVTLSCEQNLNHDAMYWYRQDPGQGLRLIYYSQIVNDFQKGDIAEGYSVSREKKESFPLTVTSAQKNPTAFYLCASSIGAATVNQPQHFGDGTRLSIL.

This clone has a single count. This rearrangement joins TRBV28 to TRBJ2-7; 7 nucleotides agree with TRBD2. The germline V gene has CDR1 MDHEN and CDR2 SYDVKM. The CDR3 has 17 residues. With 4 bases clipped from V and 3 bases from J, the junction kept 15 bases outside the gene matches. In nucleotides, the CDR3 is TGTGCCAGCAGTTCATTTGGGGGGACTACTAAGTACTACGAGCAGTACTTC. Encoded protein: CASSSFGGTTKYYEQYF.

The chain couples TRBV11-2 to TRBJ2-5; TRBD1 matches 10 bases. V dropped 5 bases and J dropped 2; count of bases not matched to a gene: 8. Germline V CDR1 and CDR2: SGHAT, FQNNGV. This CDR3 has 16 residues. In DNA form, the CDR3 reads TGTGCCAGCAGCCCGAGGACAGGGGGGCCACAAGAGACCCAGTACTTC. Translating it yields CASSPRTGGPQETQYF.

The CDR3 sequence is CASSLGTSGSFYNEQFF. In DNA, the CDR3 is TGTGCCAGCAGTTTAGGGACTAGCGGGAGCTTCTACAATGAGCAGTTCTTC. The V and J genes are TRBV28 and TRBJ2-1, with 14 bases fitting TRBD2. The junction had 3 bases not matched to a gene; V was cut back by 2 bases and J by 3 bases. The CDR3 has 17 amino acids. Germline loops: CDR1 MDHEN, CDR2 SYDVKM.

The V gene is TRBV28, the J gene TRBJ1-4, with 7 positions matching TRBD1. V trimming: 6 bases; J trimming: 6 bases; junction bases outside the gene matches: 10. The CDR3 spans 15 residues. Germline V CDR1 and CDR2: MDHEN, SYDVKM. The CDR3 loop is CASRMEDRVDEKLFF. The CDR3 nucleotides read TGTGCCAGCAGAATGGAAGACAGGGTGGATGAAAAACTGTTTTTT.

The J gene is TRBJ2-7, the V gene TRBV18, with 7 bases that match TRBD2. The CDR3 runs to 15 residues. V was pared by 2 bases and J by 6 bases, with 10 bases of the junction left unmatched. Germline V lookup: CDR1 KGHSH, CDR2 LQKENI. CDR3 nucleotide sequence: TGTGCCAGCTCACCAAGAGGACTAGGGACCACCGAGCAGTACTTC. Translating gives CASSPRGLGTTEQYF.

V usage is TRBV2 and J usage is TRBJ2-1; D is possibly TRBD2 (6 bases). Trimming stripped 8 bases from V and 1 base from J, with 15 bases between. Germline V gives CDR1 SNHLY, CDR2 FYNNEI. This CDR3 contains 15 residues. CDR3 amino acids: CASFTGTDSYNEQFF. The CDR3 bases are TGTGCCAGCTTTACCGGGACTGATTCCTACAATGAGCAGTTCTTC.

The rearrangement joins TRBV7-3 to TRBJ2-1, with D possibly matching TRBD1 (5 bases). The CDR3 spans 14 residues. V was trimmed by 0 bases and J by 4 bases, leaving 7 bases between them. Germline V gives CDR1 SGHTA, CDR2 FQGTGA. CDR3 DNA sequence: TGTGCCAGCAGCTTAACGGGGCCATACAATGAGCAGTTCTTC. It codes for CASSLTGPYNEQFF.

The chain combines TRBV7-8 with TRBJ1-5, with 7 bases identical to TRBD1. This CDR3 is built from 15 residues. Germline-derived CDR1 and CDR2 are SGHVS and FQNEAQ. V was clipped by 2 bases and J by 5 bases; unmatched bases: 6. CDR3 DNA: TGTGCCAGCAGCTTACGAGGGGGCAGTCATCAGCCCCAGCATTTT. Amino acid sequence: CASSLRGGSHQPQHF. The full variable domain, completed using reference TRBV7-8 and TRBJ1-5, is GAGVSQSPRYKVAKRGQDVALRCDPISGHVSLFWYQQALGQGPEFLTYFQNEAQLDKSGLPSDRFFAERPEGSVSTLKIQRTQQEDSAVYLCASSLRGGSHQPQHFGDGTRLSIL.

The rearrangement joins TRBV18 to TRBJ2-7; 9 bases are a match to TRBD2. The CDR3 consists of 15 residues. Trimming removed 0 bases from V and 6 bases from J; junction bases left unmatched: 6. The V gene's germline CDR1 is KGHSH and CDR2 LQKENI. This CDR3 is CASSPPLAGLFEQYF. DNA of the CDR3: TGTGCCAGCTCACCACCGCTAGCGGGATTATTCGAGCAGTACTTC. Complete variable domain (other parts from reference TRBV18 and TRBJ2-7): NAGVMQNPRHLVRRRGQEARLRCSPMKGHSHVYWYRQLPEEGLKFMVYLQKENIIDESGMPKERFSAEFPKEGPSILRIQQVVRGDSAAYFCASSPPLAGLFEQYFGPGTRLTVT.

This chain links TRBV30 with TRBJ1-2; 7 bases fit TRBD1. This CDR3 is 11 amino acids long. V was clipped by 8 bases and J by 4 bases; unmatched bases: 4. Per germline, CDR1 GTSNPN and CDR2 SVGIG (reference sequence). The chain's CDR3 is CAHDRAYGYTF. The DNA for the CDR3 is TGTGCCCATGACAGGGCCTATGGCTACACCTTC. The full variable domain, completed using reference TRBV30 and TRBJ1-2, is SQTIHQWPATLVQPVGSPLSLECTVEGTSNPNLYWYRQAAGRGLQLLFYSVGIGQISSEVPQNLSASRPQDRQFILSSKKLLLSDSGFYLCAHDRAYGYTFGSGTRLTVV.

The chain joins TRBV15 to TRBJ1-1, with D perhaps matching TRBD1 (5 bases). Trimming left V 4 bases short and J 0 bases short, with 15 bases between. Germline-derived CDR1 and CDR2 are LNHNV and YYDKDF (reference sequence). The CDR3 covers 16 residues. The CDR3, as DNA: TGTGCCACCAGCATGCCGGCAGGGCCTATGAACACTGAAGCTTTCTTT. It yields the protein CATSMPAGPMNTEAFF. Using reference TRBV15 and TRBJ1-1 for the parts outside the CDR3, the full variable domain is DAMVIQNPRYQVTQFGKPVTLSCSQTLNHNVMYWYQQKSSQAPKLLFHYYDKDFNNEADTPDNFQSRRPNTSFCFLDIRSPGLGDTAMYLCATSMPAGPMNTEAFFGQGTRLTVV.

This clone has only one observation. The rearrangement uses TRBV28 and TRBJ1-5; weak D call: TRBD1 (5 bases). The germline V gene encodes CDR1 MDHEN and CDR2 SYDVKM. Between the trimmed V and J ends, which lost 6 bases and 1 base, there was a span of 16 bases. This CDR3 has 16 amino acids. The DNA for the CDR3 is TGTGCCAGCAGCCTTGGGGGGGTTGGAAGCAATCAGCCCCAGCATTTT. It specifies CASSLGGVGSNQPQHF.

This chain links TRBV6-5 with TRBJ1-6; D remains ambiguous. Germline CDR1 is MNHEY and CDR2 is SVGAGI. The CDR3 spans 13 residues. Trimming cost V 5 bases and J 14 bases, with 16 bases left between them. CDR3: CASSPKERSALHF. Here the CDR3 DNA reads TGTGCCAGCAGTCCAAAAGAGCGGTCCGCCCTCCACTTT.